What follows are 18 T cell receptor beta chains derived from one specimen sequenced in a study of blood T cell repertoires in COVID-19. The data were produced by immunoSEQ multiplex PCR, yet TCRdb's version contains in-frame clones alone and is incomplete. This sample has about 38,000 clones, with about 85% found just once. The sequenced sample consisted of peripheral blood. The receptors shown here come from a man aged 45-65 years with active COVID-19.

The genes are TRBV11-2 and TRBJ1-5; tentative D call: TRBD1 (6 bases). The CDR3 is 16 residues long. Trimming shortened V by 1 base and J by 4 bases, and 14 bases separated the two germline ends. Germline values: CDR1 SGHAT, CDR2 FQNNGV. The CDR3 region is CASSLGRGGGNQPQHF. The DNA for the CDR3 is TGTGCCAGCAGCTTAGGTCGCGGGGGCGGGAATCAGCCCCAGCATTTT.

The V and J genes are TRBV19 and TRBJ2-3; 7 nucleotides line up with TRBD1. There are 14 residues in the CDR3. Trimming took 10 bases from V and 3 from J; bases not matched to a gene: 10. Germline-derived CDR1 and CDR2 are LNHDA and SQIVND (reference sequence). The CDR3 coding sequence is TGTGCCACCAAGAGGACAGGTATGACAGATACGCAGTATTTT. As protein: CATKRTGMTDTQYF.

The CDR3 loop reads CASSRYAGIQETQYF. CDR3 DNA: TGCGCCAGCAGCCGGTACGCGGGAATCCAAGAGACCCAGTACTTC. V is TRBV4-1 and J is TRBJ2-5; possibly TRBD2 for D (6 bases). V lost 4 bases to trimming and J lost 1 base, with 13 bases between them. The CDR3 sequence is 15 residues long. Germline assignment: CDR1 MGHRA and CDR2 YSYEKL.

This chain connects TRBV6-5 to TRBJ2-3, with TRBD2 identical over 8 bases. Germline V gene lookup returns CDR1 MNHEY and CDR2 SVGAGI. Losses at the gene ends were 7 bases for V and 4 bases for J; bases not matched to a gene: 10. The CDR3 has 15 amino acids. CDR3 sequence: CASNSLAGGADTQYF. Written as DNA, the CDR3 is TGTGCCAGCAACTCGCTGGCGGGGGGAGCAGATACGCAGTATTTT.

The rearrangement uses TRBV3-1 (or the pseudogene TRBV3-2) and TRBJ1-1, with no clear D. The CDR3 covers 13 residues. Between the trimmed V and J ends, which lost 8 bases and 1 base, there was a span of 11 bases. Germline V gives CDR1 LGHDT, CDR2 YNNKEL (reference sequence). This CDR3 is CASGEGRNTEAFF. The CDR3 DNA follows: TGTGCCAGCGGAGAGGGAAGGAACACTGAAGCTTTCTTT.

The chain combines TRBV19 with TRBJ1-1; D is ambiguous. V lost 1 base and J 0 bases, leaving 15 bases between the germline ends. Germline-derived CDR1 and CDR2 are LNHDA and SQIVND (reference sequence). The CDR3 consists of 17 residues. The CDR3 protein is CASSIGPTRTMNTEAFF. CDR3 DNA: TGTGCCAGTAGTATAGGGCCAACACGTACCATGAACACTGAAGCTTTCTTT.

The CDR3 is CATQFTKDRGPKDTGELFF. In nucleotides, the CDR3 is TGCGCCACCCAGTTCACTAAGGACAGGGGGCCAAAGGACACCGGGGAGCTGTTTTTT. V is TRBV10-1 and J is TRBJ2-2; TRBD1 matches 11 bases. Germline CDR1 WNHNN, CDR2 SYGVQD (reference sequence). CDR3 length: 19 amino acids. With 10 bases clipped from V and 3 bases from J, the junction kept 19 bases outside the gene matches.

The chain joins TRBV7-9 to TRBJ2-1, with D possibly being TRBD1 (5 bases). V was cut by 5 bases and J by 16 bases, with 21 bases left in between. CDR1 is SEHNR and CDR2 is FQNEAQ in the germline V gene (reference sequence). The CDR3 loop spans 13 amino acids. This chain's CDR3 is CASSLVGPQAEFF. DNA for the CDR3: TGTGCCAGCAGCCTTGTTGGGCCACAGGCGGAATTCTTC. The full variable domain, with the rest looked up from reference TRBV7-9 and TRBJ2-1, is DTGVSQNPRHKITKRGQNVTFRCDPISEHNRLYWYRQTLGQGPEFLTYFQNEAQLEKSRLLSDRFSAERPKGSFSTLEIQRTEQGDSAMYLCASSLVGPQAEFFGPGTRLTVL.

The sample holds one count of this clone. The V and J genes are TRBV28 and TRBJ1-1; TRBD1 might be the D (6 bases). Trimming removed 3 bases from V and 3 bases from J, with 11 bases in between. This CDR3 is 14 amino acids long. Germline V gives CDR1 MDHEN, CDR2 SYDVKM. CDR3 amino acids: CASSFRGPYTEAFF. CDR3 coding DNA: TGTGCCAGCAGTTTCAGGGGACCTTACACTGAAGCTTTCTTT.

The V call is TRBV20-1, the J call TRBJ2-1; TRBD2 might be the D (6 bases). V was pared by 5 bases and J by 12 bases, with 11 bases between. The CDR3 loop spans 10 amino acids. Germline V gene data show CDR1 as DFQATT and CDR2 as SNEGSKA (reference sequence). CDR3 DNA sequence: TGCAGTGCTGGGGGAGGACGGCAGTTCTTC. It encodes CSAGGGRQFF.

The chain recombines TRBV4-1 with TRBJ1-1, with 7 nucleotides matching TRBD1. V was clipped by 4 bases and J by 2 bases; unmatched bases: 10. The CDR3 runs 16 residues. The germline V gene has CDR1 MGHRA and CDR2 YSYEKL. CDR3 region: CASSPWAGTANTEAFF. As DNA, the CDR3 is TGCGCCAGCAGCCCTTGGGCTGGGACAGCCAACACTGAAGCTTTCTTT.

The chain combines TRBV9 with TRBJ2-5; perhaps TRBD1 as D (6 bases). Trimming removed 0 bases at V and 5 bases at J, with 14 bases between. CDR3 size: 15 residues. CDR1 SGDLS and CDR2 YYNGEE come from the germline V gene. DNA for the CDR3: TGTGCCAGCAGCGTAGAAGGGACACCCCAGGAGACCCAGTACTTC. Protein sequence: CASSVEGTPQETQYF.

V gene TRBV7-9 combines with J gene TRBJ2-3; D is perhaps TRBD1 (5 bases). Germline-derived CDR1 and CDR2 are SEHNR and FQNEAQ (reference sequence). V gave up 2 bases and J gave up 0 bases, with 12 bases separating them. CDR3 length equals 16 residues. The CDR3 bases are TGTGCCAGCAGCTTACTTGGGGCTTCTAGCACAGATACGCAGTATTTT. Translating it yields CASSLLGASSTDTQYF.

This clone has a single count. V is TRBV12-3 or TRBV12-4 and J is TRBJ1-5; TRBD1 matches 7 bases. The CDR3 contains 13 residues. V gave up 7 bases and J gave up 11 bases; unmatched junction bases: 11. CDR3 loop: CASMIQGRSAQHF. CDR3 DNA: TGTGCCAGCATGATACAGGGGAGGTCGGCCCAGCATTTT.

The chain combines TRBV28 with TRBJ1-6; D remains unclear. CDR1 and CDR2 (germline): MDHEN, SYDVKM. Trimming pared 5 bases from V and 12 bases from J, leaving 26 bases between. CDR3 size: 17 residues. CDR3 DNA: TGTGCCAGCAGTCCGGCAAAGACTTCTATAATTCCCTTACCCCTCCACTTT. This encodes CASSPAKTSIIPLPLHF.

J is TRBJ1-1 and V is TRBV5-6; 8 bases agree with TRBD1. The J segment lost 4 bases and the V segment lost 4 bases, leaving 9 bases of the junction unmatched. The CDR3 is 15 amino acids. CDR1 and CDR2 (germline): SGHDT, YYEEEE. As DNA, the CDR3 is TGTGCCAGCAGCACTAGGACAGGGTGGCCCACTGAAGCTTTCTTT. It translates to CASSTRTGWPTEAFF.

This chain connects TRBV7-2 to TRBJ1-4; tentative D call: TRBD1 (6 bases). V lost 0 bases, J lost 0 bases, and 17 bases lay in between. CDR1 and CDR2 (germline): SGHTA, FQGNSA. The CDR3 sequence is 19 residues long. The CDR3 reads CASSLAWVGWTATNEKLFF. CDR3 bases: TGTGCCAGCAGCTTAGCGTGGGTAGGGTGGACAGCAACTAATGAAAAACTGTTTTTT.

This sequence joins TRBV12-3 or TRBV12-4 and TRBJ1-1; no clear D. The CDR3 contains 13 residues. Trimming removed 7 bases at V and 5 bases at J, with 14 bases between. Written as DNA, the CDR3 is TGTGCCAGCACCACTCCGATGAGAACTGAAGCTTTCTTT. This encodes CASTTPMRTEAFF.